Below, 10 T cell receptor beta chains from the same sample are listed, as sequenced in a study of T cells in Graves' hyperthyroidism and ophthalmopathy. RNA transcripts were the template for amplifying TCR beta CDR3 regions. A first-round RT-PCR of the TCR CDR3 used the HTBI primer set. One entry per CDR3 protein, called by TCRdb with MiXCR from the multiplex PCR reads. The sample contains under 350,000 distinct CDR3 sequences, about a sixth of which appear only once. Sequencing input: blood. These receptors were obtained from an older woman with Graves' ophthalmopathy.

Ten or more counts support this clonotype. The chain carries TRBV12-3 or TRBV12-4 and TRBJ1-4, with a weak D call TRBD1 (5 bases). This CDR3 region has 14 residues. Trimming removed 6 bases from V and 0 bases from J, with 8 bases in between. The CDR3 sequence is CASRRQPTNEKLFF. The CDR3 DNA follows: TGTGCCAGCAGACGACAGCCAACTAATGAAAAACTGTTTTTT.

This clonotype was recorded at least ten times. The chain combines TRBV6-1 with TRBJ1-4, with TRBD1 matching over 7 bases. From germline, CDR1 is MNHNS and CDR2 SASEGT. V was pared by 2 bases and J by 8 bases, with 5 bases of the junction left unmatched. The CDR3 consists of 14 residues. As DNA, the CDR3 is TGTGCCAGCAGTGAAAACAGGGGACGGGAAAAACTGTTTTTT. Residues: CASSENRGREKLFF.

The genes are TRBV20-1 and TRBJ2-1, with 7 bases lining up with TRBD2. The CDR3 is made up of 18 amino acids. Losses at the gene ends were 3 bases for V and 1 base for J; bases not matched to a gene: 15. Per germline, CDR1 DFQATT and CDR2 SNEGSKA (reference sequence). CDR3 sequence (DNA): TGCAGTGCTAGGGGGAGGGAAAAACTAGCGACTTCCTACAATGAGCAGTTCTTC. It yields the protein CSARGREKLATSYNEQFF.

This clonotype was picked up many times. The rearrangement links TRBV7-6 to TRBJ1-6; D is uncertain. Germline CDR1 is SGHVS and CDR2 is FNYEAQ. V lost 6 bases, J lost 5 bases, and 5 bases lay in between. The CDR3 is 12 amino acids. CDR3: CASSSDNSPLHF. The CDR3 DNA sequence: TGTGCCAGCAGTTCCGATAATTCACCCCTCCACTTT.

Regarding this clonotype: This clone may be a read error of a much larger clone one base away. The chain couples TRBV20-1 to TRBJ2-7; D call uncertain. Germline CDR1 is DFQATT and CDR2 is SNEGSKA (reference sequence). The CDR3 covers 13 residues. This chain's CDR3 is CSVRDGDTYEQYF. The CDR3 DNA reads TGCAGTGTTAGAGATGGGGATACCTACGAGCAGTACTTC.

This clonotype was seen many times. The chain uses TRBV6-2 or TRBV6-3 and TRBJ1-5, with D uncertain. V shed 0 bases and J shed 5 bases, with 8 bases lying between them. CDR1 is MNHEY, CDR2 SVGEGT, per germline. The CDR3 is 14 residues long. The CDR3 sequence is CASSYSESYQPQHF. In DNA form, the CDR3 reads TGTGCCAGCAGTTACTCAGAGAGCTATCAGCCCCAGCATTTT.

This clonotype was observed many times. This chain links TRBV12-3 or TRBV12-4 with TRBJ2-3, with D maybe TRBD1 (5 bases). V lost 5 bases and J lost 0, with 15 bases in between. The CDR3 sequence is 16 residues long. The CDR3 DNA is TGTGCCAGCAGTGACAGTCGGGCCCCTAGCACAGATACGCAGTATTTT. As protein: CASSDSRAPSTDTQYF.

This clonotype was observed at least ten times. The CDR3, as DNA: TGCGCCAGCAGCTTGGGCCGGGCGGACCCCTATGGCTACACCTTC. As protein: CASSLGRADPYGYTF. The rearrangement uses TRBV5-1 and TRBJ1-2; D is unresolved. Germline V gene data show CDR1 as SGHRS and CDR2 as YFSETQ. CDR3 size: 15 residues. Trimming took off 0 bases at V and 4 bases at J, with 13 bases between the two ends.

This chain uses TRBV19 with TRBJ2-3; TRBD1 aligns across 9 bases. The V gene's germline CDR1 is LNHDA and CDR2 SQIVND (reference sequence). The length of the CDR3 is 16 residues. J was trimmed by 4 bases and V by 5 bases; bases with no gene match: 10. DNA of the CDR3: TGTGCCAGTAGTTTTCCGGGACAGGGCTCGGCAGATACGCAGTATTTT. Its translation is CASSFPGQGSADTQYF.

Points on this clonotype: A read error is possible here, since a much larger clone lies one base away. The chain is built from TRBV20-1 and TRBJ1-1; 7 bases match TRBD1. The CDR3 sequence is 13 residues long. Germline V gene sequence: CDR1 DFQATT, CDR2 SNEGSKA (reference sequence). Here the CDR3 reads CSAPADRNTEALF. The CDR3 DNA reads as TGCAGTGCCCCGGCGGACAGGAACACTGAAGCTCTCTTT.